This TCR beta chain derives from a study of CD8+CD57+ T cells in acquired aplastic anemia. Looking at the study overall: Yields of DNA that came from sorted CD4+ and CD8+ cells averaged about 3.5 ug. Points from the study as a whole: Patients had roughly 31 CD8+ CDR3 sequences in common with controls (the shared set). Patients and controls had CD8+ Simpson's diversity values that were not significantly distinct.

With regard to this clonotype: What it recognizes is unknown.

Germline V gene data show CDR1 as LNHDA and CDR2 as SQIVND (reference sequence). Trimming stripped 3 bases from V and 2 bases from J, with 9 bases between. CDR3 length: 14 amino acids. Previously, flow cytometry had revealed CD8+CD57+ cell expansion in the patients chosen for sequencing. Patients were untreated when blood was sampled. Genomic DNA provided the template from which TCR beta VDJ and CDR3 profiles were obtained. TCRdb analysed the reads with MiXCR anew, one entry per CDR3 protein. The sample records 170,000 or so distinct CDR3 sequences, 63% being singletons. What was sequenced was sorted CD4+, CD8+, or CD8+CD57+ T cells (not recorded which) from PBMCs. The genes are TRBV19 and TRBJ2-3; D gene ambiguous. The clonotype comes from a human donor with aplastic anemia. The CDR3 nucleotides read TGTGCCAGTAGTATCGGCAGGCACACAGATACGCAGTATTTT. Amino acid sequence: CASSIGRHTDTQYF.